The 12 T cell receptor beta chains below were found in one sample sequenced in a study of T cell repertoires in cytomegalovirus infection. A single record per CDR3 protein comes from TCRdb applying MiXCR to the reads. The table lists roughly 250,000 distinct CDR3 sequences, 20% to 25% of them singletons, with 18% in the top ten. Sequenced input: CD8+ T cells from PBMCs. These receptors were collected from a human donor in good health (CMV status not recorded). Some clones in this sample may be carry-over from other donors' samples.

J is TRBJ2-1 and V is TRBV28, with 10 positions matching TRBD2. The CDR3 covers 15 residues. With V trimmed by 3 bases and J by 4 bases, 3 bases remained unmatched. Per germline, CDR1 MDHEN and CDR2 SYDVKM. Written as DNA, the CDR3 is TGTGCCAGCAGTTTTAAAGCGGGGGGGTACAATGAGCAGTTCTTC. Encoded protein: CASSFKAGGYNEQFF.

This sequence joins TRBV2 and TRBJ1-1; 7 bases align to TRBD1. The ends lost 8 bases at V and 0 bases at J; junction bases unmatched: 12. The germline CDR1 and CDR2 sequences are SNHLY and FYNNEI. CDR3 length equals 16 residues. The CDR3 DNA sequence: TGTGCCAGCTTTTTTGGGACAGTGAATCTGAACACTGAAGCTTTCTTT. The encoded protein is CASFFGTVNLNTEAFF.

This clonotype turned up a few times. The rearrangement uses TRBV19 and TRBJ2-5, with D unresolved. With 3 bases removed from V and 3 bases from J, the gap between germline ends came to 2 bases. This CDR3 region has 11 residues. In germline, CDR1 is LNHDA, CDR2 SQIVND (reference sequence). The CDR3 region has the DNA TGTGCCAGTAGTATCGAAGAGACCCAGTACTTC. This sequence encodes CASSIEETQYF.

The chain carries TRBV6-1 and TRBJ2-1, with 7 positions matching TRBD1. This CDR3 has 15 amino acids. Germline values: CDR1 MNHNS, CDR2 SASEGT. V was pared by 3 bases and J by 4 bases, with 6 bases of the junction left unmatched. The CDR3 loop reads CASSDLGQWYNEQFF. CDR3 DNA sequence: TGTGCCAGCAGTGACCTGGGACAGTGGTACAATGAGCAGTTCTTC.

This clonotype was counted only a few times. The gene calls are TRBV7-9 and TRBJ2-1, with 9 bases aligning to TRBD2. The length of the CDR3 is 14 residues. V shed 5 bases, J shed 6 bases, and the junction held 5 bases outside the gene matches. Germline CDR1 and CDR2: SEHNR and FQNEAQ (reference sequence). DNA of the CDR3: TGTGCCAGCAGCCTCTTACTAGCGGGCAATGAGCAGTTCTTC. This gives the protein CASSLLLAGNEQFF.

To note about this clonotype: A read error is possible here, since a much larger clone lies one base away. The V gene is TRBV6-5, the J gene TRBJ1-2, with 7 bases fitting TRBD1. The CDR3 contains 13 residues. Per the germline V gene, CDR1 is MNHEY and CDR2 is SVGAGI. V dropped 5 bases and J dropped 6; count of bases not matched to a gene: 6. The DNA of the CDR3 is TGTGCCAGCAGTCACGGACAGGAAGATGGCTACACCTTC. Encoded protein: CASSHGQEDGYTF.

This clonotype has just a few counts. The rearrangement uses TRBV20-1 and TRBJ1-1; D perhaps matches TRBD1 (5 bases). The CDR3 has 11 residues. Germline V CDR1 and CDR2: DFQATT, SNEGSKA (reference sequence). The ends were cut back, 6 bases at V and 7 bases at J, with 12 bases in the middle. CDR3 sequence reads: CSATTGLEAFF. The CDR3 nucleotides read TGCAGTGCCACGACGGGACTTGAAGCTTTCTTT.

The sample holds one count of this clonotype. The V call is TRBV6-6, the J call TRBJ2-1; TRBD2 matches 7 bases. The germline V gene encodes CDR1 MNHNY and CDR2 SVGAGI (reference sequence). Trimming cost V 0 bases and J 7 bases; bases outside gene matches: 9. There are 16 residues in the CDR3. CDR3 DNA sequence: TGTGCCAGCAGTTACTCGAGGGAGCGGGGCGGGAATGAGCAGTTCTTC. This encodes CASSYSRERGGNEQFF.

The table lists this clonotype with a few counts. This rearrangement joins TRBV5-1 to TRBJ2-7, with 8 nucleotides matching TRBD1. This CDR3 contains 14 residues. J gave up 2 bases and V 3 bases, and 4 bases lay outside the gene matches. Germline V lookup: CDR1 SGHRS, CDR2 YFSETQ. CDR3 sequence reads: CASSSTTGAYEQYF. In DNA form, the CDR3 reads TGCGCCAGCAGCTCCACGACAGGGGCCTACGAGCAGTACTTC. Full variable domain (remainder filled in from reference TRBV5-1 and TRBJ2-7): KAGVTQTPRYLIKTRGQQVTLSCSPISGHRSVSWYQQTPGQGLQFLFEYFSETQRNKGNFPGRFSGRQFSNSRSEMNVSTLELGDSALYLCASSSTTGAYEQYFGPGTRLTVT.

This sequence joins TRBV5-1 and TRBJ2-1, with D hard to call. The CDR3 runs 16 residues. The V gene lost 2 bases and the J gene lost 0 bases, with 12 bases spanning the gap. Per the germline V gene, CDR1 is SGHRS and CDR2 is YFSETQ. This CDR3 is CASSFRTASSYNEQFF. Written as DNA, the CDR3 is TGCGCCAGCAGCTTTAGAACAGCGAGCTCCTACAATGAGCAGTTCTTC.

The sample holds many counts of this clonotype. The chain joins TRBV20-1 to TRBJ2-7; D gene ambiguous. The length of the CDR3 is 13 residues. Looked up from germline, CDR1 is DFQATT and CDR2 is SNEGSKA (reference sequence). Trimming shortened V by 4 bases and J by 2 bases, and 12 bases separated the two germline ends. CDR3 sequence (DNA): TGCAGTGCTACCCCGAACACGGCCTACGAGCAGTACTTC. It encodes CSATPNTAYEQYF.

The chain carries TRBV7-8 and TRBJ1-2, with a possible D match to TRBD1 (5 bases). V lost 1 base and J lost 8, with 11 bases in between. The CDR3 has 13 amino acids. Germline V gene data show CDR1 as SGHVS and CDR2 as FQNEAQ. CDR3 nucleotides: TGTGCCAGCAGCTTAGGGGCAGGGCGAGGCTACACCTTC. It translates to CASSLGAGRGYTF.